This T cell receptor beta chain stems from a study of CD8 T cells in Susac syndrome. Reverse transcription of roughly 0.5 to 1 ug RNA used random hexamers. The amplification used immunoSEQ multiplex PCR on TCR beta CDR3; it spanned 54 Vbeta and 13 Jbeta. TCRdb reprocessed the immunoSEQ multiplex PCR reads with MiXCR, giving one entry per CDR3 protein. The profile shows 150,000 to 200,000 distinct CDR3 sequences, roughly 95% of them singletons. Trimming removed 6 bases at V and 2 bases at J, with 19 bases between. The CDR3 is made up of 15 amino acids. Germline CDR1 reads DFQATT; CDR2 reads SNEGSKA (reference sequence).

Sample: CD4+ T cells from PBMCs. This sequence originates from a human donor with multiple sclerosis. J is TRBJ2-5 and V is TRBV20-1, with D possibly called TRBD1 or TRBD2 (6 bases each). Here the CDR3 DNA reads TGCAGTGCGGAGGGACACTCGACCTTTCAAGAGACCCAGTACTTC. Translated, it gives CSAEGHSTFQETQYF.